Given below is one T cell receptor beta chain in context. Naive CD8 cells lacked CD45RO and underwent positive selection for CCR7, leaving out terminally differentiated effector memory CD45RA+ cells. The germline V gene has CDR1 SGHTA and CDR2 FQGTGA. V lost 4 bases, J lost 3 bases, and 19 bases lay in between. The CDR3 runs to 16 residues. This record belongs to a study of shared clonotypes between healthy human individuals. TCRdb's table, derived via immunoSEQ multiplex PCR, lists solely in-frame clones and lacks some. This table holds about 590,000 clones, about 95% found once. This clonotype was obtained from a woman aged 25 to 45 in good health. Sequencing was done on a sample of naive CD8+ T cells sorted from blood. This chain links TRBV7-3 with TRBJ2-7; weak D call: TRBD2 (6 bases). CDR3 loop: CASSSPSGGTHYEQYF. The CDR3 nucleotides are TGTGCCAGCAGCTCTCCCTCCGGGGGAACTCACTACGAGCAGTACTTC.